The 14 T cell receptor beta chains given below trace back to one sample, sequenced in a study of blood T cells in healthy people across ages. A sample-barcoded 5' primer and a J-beta primer mix were used in a second PCR of roughly 7 to 11 cycles. TCRdb re-derived calls from the 5' RACE reads in MiXCR, one entry per CDR3 protein. The repertoire includes about 970,000 distinct CDR3 sequences, about 51% of them detected once, and about a fifth sits in the top ten. The sample was blood. These receptors were collected from a woman between 55 and 75 years old in good health.

The gene calls are TRBV10-3 and TRBJ2-7; 11 bases agree with TRBD2. The CDR3 runs to 14 residues. From germline, CDR1 is ENHRY and CDR2 SYGVKD. V shed 6 bases, J shed 6 bases, and the junction held 7 bases outside the gene matches. CDR3 nucleotide sequence: TGTGCCATCAGCACACTAGCGGGAGCTTGCGAGCAGTACTTC. The encoded protein is CAISTLAGACEQYF.

This clonotype turned up a few times. The chain is built from TRBV7-9 and TRBJ2-7, with TRBD2 matching over 7 bases. Germline CDR1 reads SEHNR; CDR2 reads FQNEAQ (reference sequence). The CDR3 runs to 17 residues. J was trimmed by 3 bases and V by 5 bases; bases with no gene match: 16. The DNA for the CDR3 is TGTGCCAGCAGCCCTATGGATAGACTAGCAGGAGACTACGAGCAGTACTTC. Protein: CASSPMDRLAGDYEQYF.

This clonotype appeared once. The chain has TRBV11-2 and TRBJ2-4, with D unresolved. The assigned J gene may be wrong: the sequence end matches TRBJ2-5 better. Per germline, CDR1 SGHAT and CDR2 FQNNGV. The CDR3 is 13 amino acids. This CDR3 is CASSGVRRETQYF. In DNA form, the CDR3 reads TGTGCCAGCAGCGGTGTTCGTCGCGAGACCCAGTACTTC.

This clonotype appeared many times. The chain combines TRBV20-1 with TRBJ2-5, with TRBD2 identical over 10 bases. V dropped 1 base and J dropped 3; count of bases not matched to a gene: 8. In germline, CDR1 is DFQATT, CDR2 SNEGSKA (reference sequence). The CDR3 has 16 amino acids. The CDR3 DNA sequence: TGCAGTGCTAGAGCTTTTCTAGCGGGAGAAAAAGAGACCCAGTACTTC. It translates to CSARAFLAGEKETQYF.

The chain couples TRBV7-2 to TRBJ2-7; D remains ambiguous. The CDR3 sequence is 14 residues long. The V gene's germline CDR1 is SGHTA and CDR2 FQGNSA. Between the trimmed V and J ends, which lost 7 bases and 3 bases, there was a span of 16 bases. The CDR3 loop is CASNRQGPDYEQYF. CDR3 nucleotide sequence: TGTGCCAGCAACAGACAAGGGCCAGACTACGAGCAGTACTTC.

Only a few counts were recorded for this clonotype. The rearrangement joins TRBV28 to TRBJ2-1; 7 nucleotides align to TRBD1. Per the germline V gene, CDR1 is MDHEN and CDR2 is SYDVKM. The CDR3 length is 15 residues. V shed 2 bases and J 7 bases; nucleotides not matched to a gene: 8. This chain's CDR3 is CASSLIQGLNNEQFF. In DNA, the CDR3 is TGTGCCAGCAGTTTAATACAGGGGTTGAATAATGAGCAGTTCTTC.

The genes are TRBV28 and TRBJ1-2; the D gene is possibly TRBD1 (6 bases). The germline V gene encodes CDR1 MDHEN and CDR2 SYDVKM. The CDR3 totals 18 residues. Trimming pared 3 bases from V and 0 bases from J, leaving 20 bases between. CDR3 sequence: CASSFSQGFPRANYGYTF. In nucleotides, the CDR3 is TGTGCCAGCAGTTTCTCACAGGGCTTTCCCCGAGCTAACTATGGCTACACCTTC.

This clonotype has only a few counts. The V call is TRBV5-1, the J call TRBJ2-5; D gene unclear. Germline V gene lookup returns CDR1 SGHRS and CDR2 YFSETQ. The CDR3 totals 12 residues. Trimming took off 4 bases at V and 1 base at J, with 5 bases between the two ends. CDR3 DNA: TGCGCCAGCAGCACCTCCCAAGAGACCCAGTACTTC. Translated: CASSTSQETQYF. The whole variable domain, remainder taken from reference TRBV5-1 and TRBJ2-5, is KAGVTQTPRYLIKTRGQQVTLSCSPISGHRSVSWYQQTPGQGLQFLFEYFSETQRNKGNFPGRFSGRQFSNSRSEMNVSTLELGDSALYLCASSTSQETQYFGPGTRLLVL.

The J gene is TRBJ2-5, the V gene TRBV12-3 or TRBV12-4, with 11 bases lining up with TRBD2. The trim removed 0 bases at V and 1 base at J, leaving 10 bases unmatched. This CDR3 has 19 amino acids. CDR3 sequence reads: CASSLAIGLAGGSQETQYF. The CDR3 DNA reads as TGTGCCAGCAGTTTAGCGATTGGGCTAGCGGGAGGATCCCAAGAGACCCAGTACTTC.

This clonotype was seen a single time. This chain joins TRBV4-2 and TRBJ2-1, with 8 bases lining up with TRBD2. Trimming cost V 0 bases and J 15 bases; bases outside gene matches: 7. Germline V gene sequence: CDR1 LGHNA, CDR2 YNFKEQ. The CDR3 is 13 amino acids. CDR3 region: CASSQDRGLGWFF. The CDR3 nucleotides are TGTGCCAGCAGCCAAGATCGGGGACTAGGGTGGTTCTTC.

V gene TRBV28 combines with J gene TRBJ2-7, with D tentatively TRBD2 (6 bases). Between the trimmed V and J ends, which lost 1 base and 6 bases, there was a span of 7 bases. There are 12 residues in the CDR3. Germline CDR1 is MDHEN and CDR2 is SYDVKM. The CDR3 nucleotides are TGTGCCAGCAGTTTATTGACTAGCGAGCAGTACTTC. Amino acids: CASSLLTSEQYF.

This clonotype was counted only a few times. This sequence joins TRBV20-1 and TRBJ2-5; 8 nucleotides align to TRBD2. TRBJ2-7 matches the DNA end more closely, so the J call is doubtful. Germline assignment: CDR1 DFQATT and CDR2 SNEGSKA (reference sequence). The CDR3 has 14 residues. This CDR3 is CSATGGVAGYEQYF. The CDR3 DNA reads TGCAGTGCCACCGGGGGGGTAGCGGGGTACGAGCAGTACTTC.

Only a few counts were recorded for this clonotype. The chain is built from TRBV4-2 and TRBJ2-7; maybe TRBD2 (5 bases). Germline assignment: CDR1 LGHNA and CDR2 YNFKEQ. This CDR3 has 14 amino acids. Trimming shortened V by 7 bases and J by 4 bases, and 17 bases separated the two germline ends. The CDR3 loop reads CASKPAPREYEQYF. CDR3 sequence (DNA): TGTGCCAGCAAGCCGGCCCCGAGGGAGTACGAGCAGTACTTC.

In this sample, this clonotype turned up a few times. The chain joins TRBV29-1 to TRBJ1-2; TRBD1 aligns across 8 bases. The germline V gene has CDR1 SQVTM and CDR2 ANQGSEA. V was pared by 1 base and J by 5 bases, with 3 bases of the junction left unmatched. The CDR3 is 13 amino acids. The CDR3 loop is CSVEVGQVYGYTF. As DNA, the CDR3 is TGCAGCGTTGAAGTGGGACAGGTGTATGGCTACACCTTC.